The sequence of this T cell receptor beta chain was determined in a study of a mutant IDH1 vaccine in newly diagnosed glioma. The overall study: Initiation of the vaccine course occurred 4-6 weeks after radiotherapy alone, or alongside temozolomide cycles. Week 35 brought visit V12, which was followed by visit V13 at week 47.

General observations from the study: Vaccine-induced immune responses were detected in around 93% of patients.

This clone has only one observation. Its antigen is not known. The time point denotes: week 35, safety follow-up. What each vaccine dose contained was 300 ug of mutant IDH1 20-mer peptide, accompanied by topical imiquimod. In every donor, the tumor was a new WHO grade 3 or 4 IDH1-mutant, ATRX-lost astrocytoma. This table comes from immunoSEQ multiplex PCR, and its TCRdb copy is limited to in-frame clones, with some not included. The repertoire has 35,000 to 45,000 clones, approximately 83% of them found once; the top ten carry roughly 5%. V lost 1 base, J lost 6 bases, and 16 bases lay in between. The germline CDR1 and CDR2 sequences are SQVTM and ANQGSEA. The CDR3 consists of 14 residues.

The rearrangement links TRBV29-1 to TRBJ2-7; D is uncertain. This sequence originates from a woman between 45 and 60 years old with glioma. The source was PBMCs, collected from a glioma patient whose treatment included an IDH1 peptide vaccine. The chain's CDR3 is CSVEGGSFLGEQYF. CDR3 nucleotide sequence: TGCAGCGTTGAAGGGGGAAGTTTTCTCGGCGAGCAGTACTTC.